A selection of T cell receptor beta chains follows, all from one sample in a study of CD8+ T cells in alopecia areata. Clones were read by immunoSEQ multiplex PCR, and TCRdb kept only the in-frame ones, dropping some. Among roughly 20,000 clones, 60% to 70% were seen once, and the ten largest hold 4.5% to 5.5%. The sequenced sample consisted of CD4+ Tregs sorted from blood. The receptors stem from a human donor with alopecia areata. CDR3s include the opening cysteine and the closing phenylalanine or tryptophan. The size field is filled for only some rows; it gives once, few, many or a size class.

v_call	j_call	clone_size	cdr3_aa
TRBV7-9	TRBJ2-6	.	CASSGTSGVYSGANVLTF
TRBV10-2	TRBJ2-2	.	CATAKEGGGTGELFF
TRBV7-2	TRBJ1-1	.	CASSLVVMLTEAFF
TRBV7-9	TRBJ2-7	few	CASSSGRESVGSYEQYF
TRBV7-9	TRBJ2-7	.	CASSRLASGQNEQYF
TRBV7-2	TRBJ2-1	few	CASSLALGSGGSQFF
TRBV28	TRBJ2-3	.	CASHTQSAPTDTQYF
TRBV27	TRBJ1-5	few	CASSIRVDQPQHF
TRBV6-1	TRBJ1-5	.	CASSGTGGQPQHF
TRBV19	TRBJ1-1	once	CASSMITDYMNTEAFF
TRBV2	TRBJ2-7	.	CASNSLGLGSYEQYF
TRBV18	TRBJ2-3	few	CASSPSGKDTQYF
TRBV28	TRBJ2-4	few	CASGDTEKTKNIQYF
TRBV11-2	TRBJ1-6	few	CASSLEAGRWSPLHF
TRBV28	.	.	CASSYGGTYEQYF
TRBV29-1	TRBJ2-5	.	CSVEDPGTPIQYF
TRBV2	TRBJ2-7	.	CASTSTPSTGQYF
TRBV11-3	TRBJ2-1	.	CASSLDDSHNEQFF
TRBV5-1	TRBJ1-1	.	CASSNRGGDTEAFF
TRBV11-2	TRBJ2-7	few	CASSSVLSSYEQYF
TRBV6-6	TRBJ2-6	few	CAAIGTGGSGANVLTF
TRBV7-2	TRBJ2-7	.	CASSFGGLGEQYF
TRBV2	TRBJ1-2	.	CASSEVTSNYGYTF
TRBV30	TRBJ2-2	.	CACLPGTGATGELFF
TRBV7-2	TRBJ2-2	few	CASSEGRNGELFF
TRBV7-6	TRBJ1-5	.	CAGQGSNQPQHF
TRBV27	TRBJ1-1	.	CASSLSRNTEAFF
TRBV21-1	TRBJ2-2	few	CASSKSILRELFF
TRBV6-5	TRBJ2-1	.	CASSYPGQASNEQFF
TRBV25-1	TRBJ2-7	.	CASSERYEQYF
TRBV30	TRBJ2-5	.	CAWSLRETQYF
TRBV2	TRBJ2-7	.	CARISGVPFFYEQYF
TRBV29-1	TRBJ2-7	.	CSVRRSSYEQYF
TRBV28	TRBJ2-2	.	CASSTSGRSTGELFF
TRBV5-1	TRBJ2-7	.	CASSWGTSGRGADEQYF
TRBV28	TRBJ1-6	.	CASSRAHSPLHF
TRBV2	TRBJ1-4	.	CASSELGQGEKLFF
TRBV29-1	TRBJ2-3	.	CSVVKDRITDTQYF
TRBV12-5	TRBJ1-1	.	CASGFDREAFF
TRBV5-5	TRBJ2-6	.	CASSLGPGAGANVLTF
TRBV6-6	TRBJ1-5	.	CASRPGQSLGQPQHF
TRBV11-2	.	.	CASSQGPRVSYEQYF
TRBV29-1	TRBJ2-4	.	CSVEAHGTLKNIQYF
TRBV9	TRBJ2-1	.	CASSVAPGGEQFF
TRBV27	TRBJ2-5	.	CASGYRFGVQETQYF
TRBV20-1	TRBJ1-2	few	CSAPGPYGYTF
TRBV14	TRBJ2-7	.	CASSQVFESEQYF
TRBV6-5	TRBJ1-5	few	CASQGPNQPQHF
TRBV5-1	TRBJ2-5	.	CASSWKGGETQYF
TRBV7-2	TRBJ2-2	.	CASSLAAGTRVTGELFF
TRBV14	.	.	CASSQTGSYEQYF
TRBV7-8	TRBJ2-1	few	CASSLGTGLAGLSYNEQFF